The clone carrying this TCR beta chain showed up many times. Its specificity is not known. The data originate from a study of blood T cells in healthy people across ages. Germline CDR1 is MNHEY and CDR2 is SVGEGT. V shed 0 bases, J shed 2 bases, and the junction held 5 bases outside the gene matches. This CDR3 region has 16 residues. Overall study results and limits: Diversity was estimated from one million T cells, and these estimates were considered underestimates. Per million T cells, the diversity of TCR beta decreased roughly linearly as age advanced. The study could not conclusively compare naive and antigen-experienced cells, given its unsorted PBMCs.

The authors extracted at least 5.5 micrograms of total RNA per sample. Next came a second PCR, run for about 7 to 12 cycles, which used a sample-barcoded 5' primer along with a J-beta primer mix. TCRdb analysed the 5' RACE reads with MiXCR anew, one entry per CDR3 protein. The sample includes under 1,000,000 distinct CDR3 sequences, roughly 40% of them seen just once. Sequencing used blood. This receptor was taken from a man aged 18 to 35 in good health. The chain carries TRBV6-2 or TRBV6-3 and TRBJ2-3; the match to TRBD2 covers 7 bases. The CDR3 loop is CASSYSLGGYTDTQYF. CDR3 coding DNA: TGTGCCAGCAGTTACTCGCTCGGGGGGTACACAGATACGCAGTATTTT.